This T cell receptor (beta chain) was observed in a study of control samples from healthy donors and cancer patients. Germline values: CDR1 GTSNPN, CDR2 SVGIG (reference sequence). This CDR3 comprises 15 residues. V lost 3 bases to trimming and J lost 2 bases; unmatched junction nucleotides: 3. Profiling relied on immunoSEQ multiplex PCR, and the TCRdb table lists in-frame clones only, not all of them. Found here are around 68,000 clones, 84% of them singletons; the top ten hold approximately 15%. The sequencing input was blood. The receptor was isolated from a middle-aged man in good health. The chain carries TRBV30 and TRBJ1-5, with 11 bases lining up with TRBD1. The CDR3 DNA is TGTGCCTGGAGGCCGGGACAGGGGGGCAATCAGCCCCAGCATTTT. This encodes CAWRPGQGGNQPQHF.